The 18 T cell receptor beta chains reported below all come from one sample, sequenced in a study of T-cell reconstitution after alpha-beta-depleted transplantation in children. A TCRbeta library incorporating unique molecular identifiers was prepared. Each CDR3 protein gets one entry after TCRdb re-called the PCR reads with MiXCR. The sample contains some 440,000 distinct CDR3 sequences, around 15% of which appear only once. The sample was PBMCs, mostly from graft donor cells, taken 360 days after TCRalphabeta/CD19-depleted stem cell transplant. These receptors all stem from a boy younger than two who had a stem cell transplant for Wiskott-Aldrich syndrome, so the T cells may come from the graft donor.

This chain connects TRBV19 to TRBJ1-2; 8 bases match TRBD1. The CDR3 length is 16 residues. CDR1 and CDR2 (germline): LNHDA, SQIVND (reference sequence). J was trimmed by 5 bases and V by 6 bases; bases with no gene match: 14. As DNA, the CDR3 is TGTGCCAGTAGCCGTAGCGCGGGGACAGGCAAATATGGCTACACCTTC. Translating gives CASSRSAGTGKYGYTF.

This clonotype was seen ten or more times. The chain recombines TRBV5-1 with TRBJ1-1; D gene uncertain. The CDR3 consists of 17 residues. V gave up 4 bases and J gave up 8 bases, with 27 bases separating them. From germline, CDR1 is SGHRS and CDR2 YFSETQ. CDR3 nucleotides: TGCGCCAGCAGCAGTTTCGGATCCGGCCCAGGAACCTTCGAAGCTTTCTTT. Its translation is CASSSFGSGPGTFEAFF. The complete variable domain, with remaining parts taken from reference TRBV5-1 and TRBJ1-1, reads KAGVTQTPRYLIKTRGQQVTLSCSPISGHRSVSWYQQTPGQGLQFLFEYFSETQRNKGNFPGRFSGRQFSNSRSEMNVSTLELGDSALYLCASSSFGSGPGTFEAFFGQGTRLTVV.

This clonotype occurred a few times. This sequence joins TRBV6-6 and TRBJ2-5; D may correspond to TRBD1 or TRBD2 (6 bases each). CDR1 MNHNY and CDR2 SVGAGI come from the germline V gene (reference sequence). The CDR3 contains 13 residues. V was clipped by 7 bases and J by 8 bases, with 17 bases between them. The CDR3 loop is CASTDDRRGTQYF. CDR3 coding DNA: TGTGCCAGCACAGACGACAGGAGGGGAACCCAGTACTTC.

This clonotype was observed a handful of times. V usage is TRBV10-3 and J usage is TRBJ2-7, with a weak D call TRBD2 (5 bases). The germline V gene encodes CDR1 ENHRY and CDR2 SYGVKD. CDR3 length: 16 residues. Trimming pared 6 bases from V and 3 bases from J, leaving 21 bases between. The CDR3 nucleotides are TGTGCCATCAGGAGTCCTAGCCGAGATCGTAACTACGAGCAGTACTTC. Protein product: CAIRSPSRDRNYEQYF.

This clonotype was counted a few times. The V call is TRBV12-3 or TRBV12-4, the J call TRBJ1-1, with D unresolved. The CDR3 spans 15 residues. V lost 3 bases and J 0 bases, leaving 11 bases between the germline ends. The CDR3 nucleotides are TGTGCCAGCAGTTTCGGGCGAAGGCTGAACACTGAAGCTTTCTTT. This sequence encodes CASSFGRRLNTEAFF.

This clonotype showed up just a few times. The rearrangement uses TRBV6-1 and TRBJ2-1, with 14 bases matching TRBD2. CDR1 is MNHNS, CDR2 SASEGT, per germline. The CDR3 consists of 18 residues. V lost 6 bases to trimming and J lost 3 bases; unmatched junction nucleotides: 10. The CDR3 coding sequence is TGTGCCAGCAGCACGGGACTAGCGGGGGCCCCATACTACAATGAGCAGTTCTTC. This gives the protein CASSTGLAGAPYYNEQFF.

This clonotype was recorded many times. The chain joins TRBV5-1 to TRBJ2-1, with TRBD1 matching 8 bases. V lost 2 bases and J lost 4; bases outside the gene matches: 5. Germline values: CDR1 SGHRS, CDR2 YFSETQ. CDR3 length: 15 residues. The CDR3, as DNA: TGCGCCAGCAGCTTACGGGACAGGATTTACAATGAGCAGTTCTTC. Amino acids: CASSLRDRIYNEQFF.

In its sample, this clonotype was seen many times. The rearrangement links TRBV6-5 to TRBJ1-1; D perhaps matches TRBD1 (5 bases). Germline V lookup: CDR1 MNHEY, CDR2 SVGAGI. The V end was cut by 4 bases, the J end by 5 bases, with 11 bases between. CDR3 size: 13 residues. Here the CDR3 DNA reads TGTGCCAGCAGTTCGAGGGGTCTTACTGAAGCTTTCTTT. It codes for CASSSRGLTEAFF.

This clonotype was seen a few times. The genes are TRBV7-8 and TRBJ1-5; TRBD1 matches 9 bases. Per germline, CDR1 SGHVS and CDR2 FQNEAQ. The V gene end was trimmed by 3 bases and the J gene end by 3 bases; junction bases not matched to a gene: 3. This CDR3 spans 15 amino acids. CDR3 protein: CASSFRDRDNQPQHF. The CDR3 nucleotides are TGTGCCAGCAGCTTCCGGGACAGGGACAATCAGCCCCAGCATTTT.

V is TRBV29-1 and J is TRBJ1-3; D unresolved. The V and J ends lost 6 bases and 4 bases respectively, with 7 bases between them. Germline CDR1 SQVTM, CDR2 ANQGSEA. This CDR3 region has 11 residues. The CDR3 coding sequence is TGCAGCGTGAGGGTCGGAAACACCATATATTTT. It yields the protein CSVRVGNTIYF.

The chain couples TRBV7-2 to TRBJ2-3; TRBD2 is a possible D gene (7 bases). The V gene's germline CDR1 is SGHTA and CDR2 FQGNSA. The CDR3 runs to 17 residues. V gave up 3 bases and J gave up 2 bases, with 18 bases separating them. The chain's CDR3 is CASSFFMGGGYTDTQYF. CDR3 bases: TGTGCCAGCAGCTTTTTCATGGGAGGGGGGTACACAGATACGCAGTATTTT.

The V and J genes are TRBV5-1 and TRBJ2-7; 8 bases line up with TRBD1. The CDR3 runs to 14 residues. V was pared by 4 bases and J by 3 bases, with 6 bases of the junction left unmatched. The germline V gene has CDR1 SGHRS and CDR2 YFSETQ. DNA of the CDR3: TGCGCCAGCAGCAAGGACAGGGAGGTCTACGAGCAGTACTTC. As protein: CASSKDREVYEQYF.

This clonotype was counted between two and nine times. This chain uses TRBV6-5 with TRBJ1-5; 9 positions match TRBD1. V shed 6 bases, J shed 2 bases, and the junction held 5 bases outside the gene matches. The CDR3 is made up of 15 amino acids. Germline V gene sequence: CDR1 MNHEY, CDR2 SVGAGI. The CDR3 nucleotides read TGTGCCAGCAGCGGGGACAGGGCGGGCAATCAGCCCCAGCATTTT. It specifies CASSGDRAGNQPQHF.

J is TRBJ1-5 and V is TRBV7-6; D gene uncertain. Looked up from germline, CDR1 is SGHVS and CDR2 is FNYEAQ. This CDR3 comprises 13 residues. V lost 2 bases, J lost 4 bases, and 6 bases lay in between. The CDR3 sequence is CASSLRLNQPQHF. CDR3 nucleotide sequence: TGTGCCAGCAGCTTAAGGTTGAATCAGCCCCAGCATTTT.

The CDR3 reads CASSSGTGYYTGELFF. The CDR3 nucleotides are TGTGCCAGCAGCTCCGGGACAGGGTACTACACCGGGGAGCTGTTTTTT. This chain uses TRBV6-1 with TRBJ2-2, with 9 bases lining up with TRBD1. Germline V gene lookup returns CDR1 MNHNS and CDR2 SASEGT. V lost 6 bases, J lost 3 bases, and 8 bases stayed unmatched. This CDR3 spans 16 amino acids.

This clonotype was detected a few times. The V call is TRBV28, the J call TRBJ2-5; 9 nucleotides match TRBD2. V shed 5 bases and J 5 bases; nucleotides not matched to a gene: 12. CDR3 length equals 16 residues. Germline loops: CDR1 MDHEN, CDR2 SYDVKM. DNA for the CDR3: TGTGCCAGCAGTCCCGGGACTAGCTGGGGGAGGGAGACCCAGTACTTC. Encoded protein: CASSPGTSWGRETQYF.

This clonotype was counted between two and nine times. The rearrangement uses TRBV20-1 and TRBJ2-5, with TRBD1 identical over 7 bases. V shed 2 bases, J shed 5 bases, and the junction held 5 bases outside the gene matches. Germline loops: CDR1 DFQATT, CDR2 SNEGSKA (reference sequence). This CDR3 contains 13 residues. The CDR3 is CSARSGGPETQYF. The CDR3 DNA follows: TGCAGTGCTAGATCAGGGGGACCGGAGACCCAGTACTTC.

V and J are TRBV12-3 or TRBV12-4 and TRBJ2-1; 14 nucleotides match TRBD2. This CDR3 comprises 18 residues. Losses at the gene ends were 2 bases for V and 5 bases for J; bases not matched to a gene: 8. CDR3 sequence reads: CASSLNLGLAGGNNEQFF. The CDR3 DNA follows: TGTGCCAGCAGTTTAAACCTCGGACTAGCGGGGGGCAACAATGAGCAGTTCTTC.